The 27 T cell receptor beta chains below come from one sample, sequenced in a study of CD8 T cells in Susac syndrome. The RNA input was roughly 0.45 to 1 ug, and it was reverse transcribed with random hexamers. From the immunoSEQ multiplex PCR reads, TCRdb called clonotypes with MiXCR, one entry per CDR3 protein. The table includes 200,000 or so distinct CDR3 sequences, just under 95% detected once. Sequenced input: CD8+ T cells from PBMCs. The receptors shown here come from a human donor with Susac syndrome.

In its sample, this clonotype was seen a few times. The chain combines TRBV12-3 or TRBV12-4 with TRBJ2-2, with D unclear. V was pared by 5 bases and J by 3 bases, with 4 bases between. This CDR3 contains 12 residues. CDR3 coding DNA: TGTGCCAGCAGTAGGGACACCGGGGAGCTGTTTTTT. Its protein product is CASSRDTGELFF.

The CDR3 here is CASSQDDSNQPQHF. CDR3 in DNA: TGTGCCAGCAGCCAAGATGACAGCAATCAGCCCCAGCATTTT. The chain employs TRBV4-2 and TRBJ1-5; D is uncertain. The germline V gene encodes CDR1 LGHNA and CDR2 YNFKEQ. This CDR3 is 14 amino acids long. The V gene lost 0 bases and the J gene lost 1 base, with 4 bases spanning the gap.

The chain employs TRBV7-8 and TRBJ2-1; D remains ambiguous. Trimming shortened V by 4 bases and J by 9 bases, and 10 bases separated the two germline ends. In germline, CDR1 is SGHVS, CDR2 FQNEAQ. The CDR3 consists of 12 residues. CDR3 sequence: CASSSLVGEQFF. CDR3 in DNA: TGTGCCAGCAGCTCGCTAGTAGGTGAGCAGTTCTTC.

The table lists this clonotype with a count of one. This chain uses TRBV20-1 with TRBJ2-7, with 8 bases identical to TRBD2. The CDR3 is 14 residues long. The ends lost 5 bases at V and 3 bases at J; junction bases unmatched: 9. Per the germline V gene, CDR1 is DFQATT and CDR2 is SNEGSKA (reference sequence). In DNA form, the CDR3 reads TGCAGTGCTGGACGGGGGGGAGAGTTCTACGAGCAGTACTTC. It codes for CSAGRGGEFYEQYF.

Written as DNA, the CDR3 is TGCGCCAGCAGCCAAGATCGATCTCCGGGAACTGAAGCTTTCTTT. The encoded protein is CASSQDRSPGTEAFF. The chain combines TRBV4-1 with TRBJ1-1; D gene ambiguous. The CDR3 contains 15 residues. Trimming left V 0 bases short and J 5 bases short, with 13 bases between. In germline, CDR1 is MGHRA, CDR2 YSYEKL.

The rearrangement uses TRBV29-1 and TRBJ2-2; a weak D match, TRBD2 (6 bases). V was cut by 2 bases and J by 2 bases, with 12 bases left in between. The CDR3 runs 15 residues. CDR1 is SQVTM, CDR2 ANQGSEA, per germline. The CDR3 sequence is CSVELAGRNTGELFF. CDR3 in DNA: TGCAGCGTTGAACTGGCGGGGCGCAACACCGGGGAGCTGTTTTTT.

The chain joins TRBV5-1 to TRBJ1-1, with D hard to call. The CDR3 runs 13 residues. V lost 0 bases to trimming and J lost 1 base, with 4 bases between them. Germline-derived CDR1 and CDR2 are SGHRS and YFSETQ. DNA of the CDR3: TGCGCCAGCAGCTTGGCCACGAACACTGAAGCTTTCTTT. This gives the protein CASSLATNTEAFF.

The CDR3 spells CASSPGQGAAGQFF. The CDR3 coding sequence is TGTGCCAGCAGCCCGGGACAGGGGGCCGCTGGGCAGTTCTTC. The rearrangement joins TRBV7-9 to TRBJ2-1; 12 positions match TRBD1. Trimming took 5 bases from V and 12 from J; bases not matched to a gene: 8. The CDR3 covers 14 residues. CDR1 SEHNR and CDR2 FQNEAQ come from the germline V gene (reference sequence).

The J gene is TRBJ2-5, the V gene TRBV2; D may be TRBD2 (6 bases). Germline V gives CDR1 SNHLY, CDR2 FYNNEI. The CDR3 has 13 amino acids. V was cut by 6 bases and J by 2 bases, with 10 bases left in between. DNA for the CDR3: TGTGCCAGCAGGGGGACTTCACAAGAGACCCAGTACTTC. Its protein is CASRGTSQETQYF.

The rearrangement uses TRBV14 and TRBJ2-7; 8 nucleotides agree with TRBD1. Germline V gene data show CDR1 as SGHDN and CDR2 as FVKESK. The ends lost 4 bases at V and 3 bases at J; junction bases unmatched: 5. The CDR3 is made up of 14 amino acids. CDR3 DNA sequence: TGTGCCAGCAGCCTCTCTGACAGGGGCTACGAGCAGTACTTC. Translation: CASSLSDRGYEQYF.

V and J are TRBV6-1 and TRBJ2-7; 7 bases align to TRBD1. Looked up from germline, CDR1 is MNHNS and CDR2 is SASEGT. The CDR3 has 14 residues. V shed 3 bases, J shed 2 bases, and the junction held 4 bases outside the gene matches. DNA for the CDR3: TGTGCCAGCAGTGAGCTCGGACAGGCCTACGAGCAGTACTTC. It specifies CASSELGQAYEQYF.

The chain employs TRBV5-1 and TRBJ1-1; TRBD1 aligns across 10 bases. Germline loops: CDR1 SGHRS, CDR2 YFSETQ. Losses at the gene ends were 4 bases for V and 12 bases for J; bases not matched to a gene: 6. The CDR3 loop spans 12 amino acids. The CDR3 loop reads CASSGTGEESFF. CDR3 coding DNA: TGCGCCAGCAGCGGGACAGGGGAGGAATCTTTCTTT.

The chain joins TRBV27 to TRBJ1-1; D is ambiguous. Trimming took off 5 bases at V and 4 bases at J, with 11 bases between the two ends. This CDR3 comprises 13 residues. Germline V CDR1 and CDR2: MNHEY, SMNVEV (reference sequence). CDR3 DNA sequence: TGTGCCAGCAGTGGGCCACATGCCACTGAAGCTTTCTTT. Its translation is CASSGPHATEAFF.

The chain carries TRBV9 and TRBJ1-5; 8 nucleotides match TRBD1. CDR1 and CDR2 from the germline V gene are SGDLS and YYNGEE. The CDR3 is made up of 14 amino acids. V shed 2 bases, J shed 4 bases, and the junction held 2 bases outside the gene matches. The CDR3 coding sequence is TGTGCCAGCAGCGTGACAGGGGATAATCAGCCCCAGCATTTT. Amino acid sequence: CASSVTGDNQPQHF.

The chain joins TRBV12-3 or TRBV12-4 to TRBJ1-1, with unresolved D. The CDR3 is 12 residues long. Trimming cost V 6 bases and J 5 bases, with 10 bases left between them. The CDR3 reads CASSLFATEAFF. Here the CDR3 DNA reads TGTGCCAGCAGCCTATTTGCGACTGAAGCTTTCTTT.

The V gene is TRBV5-4, the J gene TRBJ1-5; 7 nucleotides line up with TRBD1. Germline-derived CDR1 and CDR2 are SGHNT and YYREEE (reference sequence). J lost 4 bases, V lost 8 bases, and 6 bases had no gene match. This CDR3 has 13 amino acids. The chain's CDR3 is CASGQGVNQPQHF. The CDR3 DNA reads TGTGCCAGTGGGCAGGGGGTAAATCAGCCCCAGCATTTT.

This chain connects TRBV28 to TRBJ2-5, with 8 bases that match TRBD1. There are 16 residues in the CDR3. V trimming: 3 bases; J trimming: 2 bases; junction bases outside the gene matches: 8. From germline, CDR1 is MDHEN and CDR2 SYDVKM. The DNA of the CDR3 is TGTGCCAGCAGTTTTCTTGCCAGGGGGCGACAAGAGACCCAGTACTTC. The encoded protein is CASSFLARGRQETQYF.

V and J are TRBV20-1 and TRBJ2-7; 8 bases align to TRBD1. The J segment lost 5 bases and the V segment lost 6 bases, leaving 12 bases of the junction unmatched. Germline V gene sequence: CDR1 DFQATT, CDR2 SNEGSKA (reference sequence). The CDR3 spans 14 residues. CDR3 coding DNA: TGCAGTGCCACTCCCCGAGGGACAGGTGACGAGCAGTACTTC. It codes for CSATPRGTGDEQYF.

The chain is built from TRBV5-4 and TRBJ2-1; 12 bases align to TRBD2. This CDR3 comprises 16 residues. Germline CDR1 is SGHNT and CDR2 is YYREEE (reference sequence). Trimming removed 3 bases from V and 7 bases from J; junction bases left unmatched: 8. CDR3 in DNA: TGTGCCAGCAGCTCCCGGACTAGCGGGGCAAAGAATGAGCAGTTCTTC. Translated: CASSSRTSGAKNEQFF.

The J gene is TRBJ2-1, the V gene TRBV3-1, with D unclear. V was trimmed by 3 bases and J by 4 bases, leaving 10 bases between them. The CDR3 runs 14 residues. Germline loops: CDR1 LGHDT, CDR2 YNNKEL (reference sequence). The CDR3 DNA sequence: TGTGCCAGCAGCCACCCCGTTGAGTACAATGAGCAGTTCTTC. Its protein product is CASSHPVEYNEQFF.

This clonotype was seen only once. V usage is TRBV3-1 and J usage is TRBJ1-2, with TRBD1 as a possible D gene (5 bases). Trimming took 6 bases from V and 7 from J, leaving 21 bases between them. Germline V gives CDR1 LGHDT, CDR2 YNNKEL (reference sequence). The CDR3 covers 15 residues. The DNA for the CDR3 is TGTGCCAGCAGAGGTCCGGGGGACGACCTGGGTGGCTACACCTTC. Protein product: CASRGPGDDLGGYTF.

V and J are TRBV11-2 and TRBJ2-1; D is unclear. Trimming took 5 bases from V and 8 from J, leaving 16 bases between them. Germline CDR1 is SGHAT and CDR2 is FQNNGV. There are 14 residues in the CDR3. The CDR3 here is CASSPISYSDEQFF. In nucleotides, the CDR3 is TGTGCCAGCAGCCCAATCAGTTACTCAGATGAGCAGTTCTTC.

The chain carries TRBV20-1 and TRBJ1-5; 11 bases match TRBD1. CDR1 and CDR2 from the germline V gene are DFQATT and SNEGSKA (reference sequence). CDR3 length equals 12 residues. V lost 7 bases, J lost 5 bases, and 1 base stayed unmatched. The CDR3 nucleotides are TGCAGTGGGGACAGGGGGGATCAGCCCCAGCATTTT. Its translation: CSGDRGDQPQHF.

The rearrangement uses TRBV5-1 and TRBJ2-5, with D perhaps matching TRBD2 (6 bases). The CDR3 covers 18 residues. Trimming removed 0 bases from V and 5 bases from J, with 23 bases in between. Looked up from germline, CDR1 is SGHRS and CDR2 is YFSETQ. CDR3 bases: TGCGCCAGCAGCTTGGCCAGAGAGACTAGTTTATTTCGGGAGACCCAGTACTTC. The encoded protein is CASSLARETSLFRETQYF. The complete variable domain, with remaining parts taken from reference TRBV5-1 and TRBJ2-5, reads KAGVTQTPRYLIKTRGQQVTLSCSPISGHRSVSWYQQTPGQGLQFLFEYFSETQRNKGNFPGRFSGRQFSNSRSEMNVSTLELGDSALYLCASSLARETSLFRETQYFGPGTRLLVL.

The V call is TRBV29-1, the J call TRBJ2-1; 11 nucleotides match TRBD2. The CDR3 runs to 14 residues. With 7 bases clipped from V and 5 bases from J, the junction kept 7 bases outside the gene matches. Per the germline V gene, CDR1 is SQVTM and CDR2 is ANQGSEA. CDR3 sequence: CSAGGTSGNNEQFF. The CDR3 DNA sequence: TGCAGCGCCGGAGGGACTAGCGGAAACAATGAGCAGTTCTTC.

The rearrangement joins TRBV12-3 or TRBV12-4 to TRBJ2-5; 11 bases line up with TRBD2. V gave up 6 bases and J gave up 3 bases; unmatched junction bases: 9. This CDR3 spans 16 amino acids. CDR3 sequence: CASRAPSGGKEETQYF. CDR3 DNA: TGTGCCAGCAGGGCCCCTAGCGGGGGGAAGGAAGAGACCCAGTACTTC.

The chain employs TRBV9 and TRBJ2-7; the match to TRBD1 covers 8 bases. CDR3 length: 14 residues. Unmatched junction bases numbered 2, after V lost 0 bases and J lost 3 bases. Germline V lookup: CDR1 SGDLS, CDR2 YYNGEE. For the CDR3, the DNA is TGTGCCAGCAGCGTAGCAGGGGGCGTCTACGAGCAGTACTTC. It encodes CASSVAGGVYEQYF.